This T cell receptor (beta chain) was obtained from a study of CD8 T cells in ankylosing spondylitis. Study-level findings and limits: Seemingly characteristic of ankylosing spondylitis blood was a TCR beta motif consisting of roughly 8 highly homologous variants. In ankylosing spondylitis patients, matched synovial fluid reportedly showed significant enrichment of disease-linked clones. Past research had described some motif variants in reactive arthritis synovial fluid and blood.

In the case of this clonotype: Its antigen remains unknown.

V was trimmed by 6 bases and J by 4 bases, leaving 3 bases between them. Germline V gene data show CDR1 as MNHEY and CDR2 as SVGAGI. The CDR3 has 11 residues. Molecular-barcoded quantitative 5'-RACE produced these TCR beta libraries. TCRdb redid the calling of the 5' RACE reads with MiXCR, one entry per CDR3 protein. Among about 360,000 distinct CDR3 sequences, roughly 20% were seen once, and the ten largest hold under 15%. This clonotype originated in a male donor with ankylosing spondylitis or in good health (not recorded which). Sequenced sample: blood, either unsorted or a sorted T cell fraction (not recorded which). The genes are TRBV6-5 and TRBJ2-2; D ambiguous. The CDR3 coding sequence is TGTGCCAGCAGGGCCACCGGGGAGCTGTTTTTT. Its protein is CASRATGELFF.